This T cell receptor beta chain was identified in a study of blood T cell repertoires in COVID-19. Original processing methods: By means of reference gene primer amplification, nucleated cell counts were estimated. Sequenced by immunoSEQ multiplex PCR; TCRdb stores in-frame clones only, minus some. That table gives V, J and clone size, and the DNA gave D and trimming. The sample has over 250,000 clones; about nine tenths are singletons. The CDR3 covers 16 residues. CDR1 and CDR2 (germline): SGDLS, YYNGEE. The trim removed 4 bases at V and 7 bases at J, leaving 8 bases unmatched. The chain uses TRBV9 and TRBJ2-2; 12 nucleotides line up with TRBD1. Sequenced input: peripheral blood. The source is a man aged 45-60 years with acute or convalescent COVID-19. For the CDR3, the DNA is TGTGCCAGCAGCCCGGGACAGGGGGCGATACACGGGGAGCTGTTTTTT. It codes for CASSPGQGAIHGELFF.